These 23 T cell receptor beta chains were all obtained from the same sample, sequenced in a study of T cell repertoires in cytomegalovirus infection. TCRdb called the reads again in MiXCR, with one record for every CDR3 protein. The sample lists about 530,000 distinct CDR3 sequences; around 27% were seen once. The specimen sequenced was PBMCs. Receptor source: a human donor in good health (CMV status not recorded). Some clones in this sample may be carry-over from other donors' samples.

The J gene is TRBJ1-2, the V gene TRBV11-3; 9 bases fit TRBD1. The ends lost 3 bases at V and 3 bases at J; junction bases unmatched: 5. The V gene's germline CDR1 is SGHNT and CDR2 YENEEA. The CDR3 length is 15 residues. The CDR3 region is CASSFQGQGHYGYTF. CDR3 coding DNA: TGTGCCAGCAGCTTCCAGGGACAGGGTCACTATGGCTACACCTTC.

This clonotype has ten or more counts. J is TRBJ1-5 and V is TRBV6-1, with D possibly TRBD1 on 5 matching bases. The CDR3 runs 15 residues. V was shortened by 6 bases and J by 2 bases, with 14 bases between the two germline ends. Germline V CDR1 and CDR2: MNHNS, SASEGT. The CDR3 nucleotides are TGTGCCAGCAGCCAAGCAGGGTCGGGCAATCAGCCCCAGCATTTT. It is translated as CASSQAGSGNQPQHF.

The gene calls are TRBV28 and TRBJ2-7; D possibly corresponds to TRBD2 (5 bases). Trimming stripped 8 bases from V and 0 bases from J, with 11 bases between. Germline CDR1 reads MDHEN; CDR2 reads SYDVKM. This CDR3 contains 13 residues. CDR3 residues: CASGVGSSYEQYF. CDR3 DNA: TGTGCCAGCGGAGTGGGGAGCTCCTACGAGCAGTACTTC. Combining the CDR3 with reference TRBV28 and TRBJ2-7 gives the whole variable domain DVKVTQSSRYLVKRTGEKVFLECVQDMDHENMFWYRQDPGLGLRLIYFSYDVKMKEKGDIPEGYSVSREKKERFSLILESASTNQTSMYLCASGVGSSYEQYFGPGTRLTVT.

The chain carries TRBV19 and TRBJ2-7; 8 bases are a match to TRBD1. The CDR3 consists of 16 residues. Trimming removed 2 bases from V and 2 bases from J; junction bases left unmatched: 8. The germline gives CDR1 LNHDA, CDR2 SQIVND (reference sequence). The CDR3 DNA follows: TGTGCCAGTAGTATACATGCCGGGACAGGTCCCTACGAGCAGTACTTC. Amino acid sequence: CASSIHAGTGPYEQYF.

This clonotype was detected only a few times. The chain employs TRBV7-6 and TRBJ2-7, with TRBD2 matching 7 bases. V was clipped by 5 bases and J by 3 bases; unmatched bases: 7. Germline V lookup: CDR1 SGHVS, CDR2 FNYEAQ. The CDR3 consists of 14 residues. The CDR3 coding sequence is TGTGCCAGCAGCCCCGGGACTATTGTCTACGAGCAGTACTTC. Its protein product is CASSPGTIVYEQYF. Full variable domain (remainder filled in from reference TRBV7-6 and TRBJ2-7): GAGVSQSPRYKVTKRGQDVALRCDPISGHVSLYWYRQALGQGPEFLTYFNYEAQQDKSGLPNDRFSAERPEGSISTLTIQRTEQRDSAMYRCASSPGTIVYEQYFGPGTRLTVT.

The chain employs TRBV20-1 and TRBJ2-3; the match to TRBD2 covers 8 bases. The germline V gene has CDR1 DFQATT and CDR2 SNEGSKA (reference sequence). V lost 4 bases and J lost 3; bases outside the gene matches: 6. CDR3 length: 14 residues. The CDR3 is CSAMGTGGTDTQYF. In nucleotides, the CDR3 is TGCAGTGCTATGGGTACGGGAGGGACAGATACGCAGTATTTT.

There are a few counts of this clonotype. This CDR3 reads CAASPSSGFPYNEQFF. The CDR3, as DNA: TGTGCCGCCAGCCCGTCTAGCGGGTTCCCCTACAATGAGCAGTTCTTC. V and J are TRBV19 and TRBJ2-1; 8 positions match TRBD2. V lost 11 bases and J lost 2; bases outside the gene matches: 14. Per germline, CDR1 LNHDA and CDR2 SQIVND (reference sequence). CDR3 length equals 16 residues.

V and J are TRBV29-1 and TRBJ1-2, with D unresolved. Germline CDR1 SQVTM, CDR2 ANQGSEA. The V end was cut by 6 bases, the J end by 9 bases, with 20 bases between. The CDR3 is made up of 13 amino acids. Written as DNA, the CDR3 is TGCAGCGTACTAACTGGCTCCAGCGGAAGCTACACCTTC. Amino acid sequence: CSVLTGSSGSYTF.

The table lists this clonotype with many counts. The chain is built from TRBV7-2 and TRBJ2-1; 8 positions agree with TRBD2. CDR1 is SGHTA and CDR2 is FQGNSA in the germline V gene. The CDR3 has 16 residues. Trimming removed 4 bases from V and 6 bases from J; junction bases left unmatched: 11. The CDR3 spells CASSSSALAGFNEQFF. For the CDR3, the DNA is TGTGCCAGCAGCTCTTCGGCGCTAGCGGGTTTCAATGAGCAGTTCTTC.

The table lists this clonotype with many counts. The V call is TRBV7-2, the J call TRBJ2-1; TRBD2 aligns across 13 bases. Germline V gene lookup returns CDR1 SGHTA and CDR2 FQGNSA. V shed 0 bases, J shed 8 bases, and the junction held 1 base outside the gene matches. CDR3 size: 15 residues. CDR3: CASSLALAGGYEQFF. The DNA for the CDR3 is TGTGCCAGCAGCTTAGCACTAGCGGGAGGGTATGAGCAGTTCTTC.

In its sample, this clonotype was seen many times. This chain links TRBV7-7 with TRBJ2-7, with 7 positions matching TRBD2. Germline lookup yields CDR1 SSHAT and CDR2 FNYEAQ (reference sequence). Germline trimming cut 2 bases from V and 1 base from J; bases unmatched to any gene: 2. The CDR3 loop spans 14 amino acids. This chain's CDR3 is CASSLKAGSYEQYF. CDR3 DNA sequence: TGTGCCAGCAGCTTAAAAGCGGGGTCCTACGAGCAGTACTTC.

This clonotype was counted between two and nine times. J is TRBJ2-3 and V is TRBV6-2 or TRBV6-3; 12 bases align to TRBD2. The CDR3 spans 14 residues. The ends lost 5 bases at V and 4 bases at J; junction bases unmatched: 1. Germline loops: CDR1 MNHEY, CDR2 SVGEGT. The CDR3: CASSTSGRPDTQYF. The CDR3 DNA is TGTGCCAGCAGTACTAGCGGGAGGCCAGATACGCAGTATTTT.

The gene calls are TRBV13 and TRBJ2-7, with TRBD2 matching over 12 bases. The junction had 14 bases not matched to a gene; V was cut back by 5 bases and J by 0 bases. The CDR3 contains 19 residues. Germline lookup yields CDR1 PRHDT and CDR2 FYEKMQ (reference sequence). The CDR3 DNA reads TGTGCCAGCAGCCCCAGGAGGTCGGGACTAGCGGGTTACTCCTACGAGCAGTACTTC. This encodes CASSPRRSGLAGYSYEQYF.

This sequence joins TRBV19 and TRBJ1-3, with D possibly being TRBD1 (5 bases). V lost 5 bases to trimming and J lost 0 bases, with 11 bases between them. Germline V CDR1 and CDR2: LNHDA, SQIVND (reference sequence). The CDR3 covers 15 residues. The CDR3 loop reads CASSPGTPSGNTIYF. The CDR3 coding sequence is TGTGCCAGTAGTCCCGGGACCCCCTCTGGAAACACCATATATTTT.

The CDR3 region is CASKSGRAYRTGELFF. Here the CDR3 DNA reads TGTGCCAGCAAAAGCGGGAGGGCCTATAGGACCGGGGAGCTGTTTTTT. The chain employs TRBV28 and TRBJ2-2, with 10 positions matching TRBD2. The CDR3 consists of 16 residues. With 7 bases clipped from V and 5 bases from J, the junction kept 10 bases outside the gene matches. Looked up from germline, CDR1 is MDHEN and CDR2 is SYDVKM.

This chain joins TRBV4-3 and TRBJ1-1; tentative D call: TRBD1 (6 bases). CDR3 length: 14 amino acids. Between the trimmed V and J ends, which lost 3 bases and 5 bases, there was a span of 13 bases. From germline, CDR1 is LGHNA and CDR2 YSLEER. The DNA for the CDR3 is TGCGCCAGCAGCCATGGTACGACAGGTACTGAAGCTTTCTTT. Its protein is CASSHGTTGTEAFF.

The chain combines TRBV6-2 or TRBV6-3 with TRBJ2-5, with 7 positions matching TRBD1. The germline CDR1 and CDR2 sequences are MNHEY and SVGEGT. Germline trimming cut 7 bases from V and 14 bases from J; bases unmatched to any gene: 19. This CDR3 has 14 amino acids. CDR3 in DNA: TGTGCCAGCATCTTAGATTTCCCATCGGGACAGATCTACTTC. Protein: CASILDFPSGQIYF.

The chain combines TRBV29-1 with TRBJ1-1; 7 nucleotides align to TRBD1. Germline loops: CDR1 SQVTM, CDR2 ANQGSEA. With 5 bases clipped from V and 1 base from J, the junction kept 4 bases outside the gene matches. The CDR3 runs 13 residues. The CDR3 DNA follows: TGCAGCGTTTTTAGACAGGGGAACACTGAAGCTTTCTTT. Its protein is CSVFRQGNTEAFF.

DNA of the CDR3: TGTGCCAGCTCTCCCGGACTAGCGGGGAGCGATGAGCAGTTCTTC. It is translated as CASSPGLAGSDEQFF. The V and J genes are TRBV18 and TRBJ2-1, with 12 bases fitting TRBD2. The CDR3 runs 15 residues. The germline V gene encodes CDR1 KGHSH and CDR2 LQKENI. V lost 6 bases and J lost 8; bases outside the gene matches: 8. Full variable domain (rest looked up from reference TRBV18 and TRBJ2-1): NAGVMQNPRHLVRRRGQEARLRCSPMKGHSHVYWYRQLPEEGLKFMVYLQKENIIDESGMPKERFSAEFPKEGPSILRIQQVVRGDSAAYFCASSPGLAGSDEQFFGPGTRLTVL.

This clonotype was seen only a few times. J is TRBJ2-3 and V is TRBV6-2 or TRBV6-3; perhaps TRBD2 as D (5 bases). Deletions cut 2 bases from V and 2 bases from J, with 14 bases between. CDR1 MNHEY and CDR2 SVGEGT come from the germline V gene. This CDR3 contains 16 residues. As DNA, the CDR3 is TGTGCCAGCAGTTACCCAGCGGAGCTATACACAGATACGCAGTATTTT. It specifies CASSYPAELYTDTQYF.

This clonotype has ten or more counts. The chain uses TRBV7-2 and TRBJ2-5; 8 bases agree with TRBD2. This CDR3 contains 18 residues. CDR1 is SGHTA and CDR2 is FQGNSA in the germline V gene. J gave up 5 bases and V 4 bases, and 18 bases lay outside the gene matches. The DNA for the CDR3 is TGTGCCAGCAGCTCAATCCTACTAGCGGATCCAACCGGGGAGACCCAGTACTTC. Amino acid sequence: CASSSILLADPTGETQYF.

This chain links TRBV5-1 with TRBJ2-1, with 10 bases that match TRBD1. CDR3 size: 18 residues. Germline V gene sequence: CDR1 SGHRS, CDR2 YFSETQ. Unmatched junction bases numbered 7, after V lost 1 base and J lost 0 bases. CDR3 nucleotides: TGCGCCAGCAGCTTGCACGGGACAGGGGTGAGCTCCTACAATGAGCAGTTCTTC. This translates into CASSLHGTGVSSYNEQFF.

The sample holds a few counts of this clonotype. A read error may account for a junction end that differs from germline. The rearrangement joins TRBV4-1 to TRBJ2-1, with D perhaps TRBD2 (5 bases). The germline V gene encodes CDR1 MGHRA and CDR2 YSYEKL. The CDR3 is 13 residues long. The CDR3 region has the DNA TGTGCCAGCAGCCTGAGGGCCGCGGATGAGCAGTTCTTC. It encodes CASSLRAADEQFF.